This T cell receptor beta chain was captured by sequencing in a study of cytomegalovirus exposure and HLA in healthy donors. Findings and caveats of the study: What was likely a sequencing artifact was a cluster of highly shared sequence variants. Generally TCR sequences proved uncommon, though certain public TCRs appeared in numerous donors. An analysis that came later showed most CMV-associated TCR beta chains appearing HLA-restricted. TCR beta chains numbering 164 were designated cytomegalovirus-associated.

It was with 60 Vbeta and 13 Jbeta primers that the PCR ran. Using immunoSEQ multiplex PCR, the repertoire was profiled, and TCRdb retains in-frame clones only, with some absent. This repertoire shows 150,000 to 200,000 clones, roughly 72% found once; its top ten account for about 7%. The V end was cut by 0 bases, the J end by 2 bases, with 10 bases between. Germline CDR1 reads LGHNA; CDR2 reads YSLEER. The length of the CDR3 is 15 residues. This clone has just a few counts. Antigen unknown. Sequencing used PBMCs. This clonotype was obtained from a man in his forties in good health and CMV-seropositive. J is TRBJ1-1 and V is TRBV4-3; D gene uncertain. CDR3 residues: CASSQEVRINTEAFF. In DNA form, the CDR3 reads TGCGCCAGCAGCCAAGAGGTCAGAATCAACACTGAAGCTTTCTTT.